This TCR beta chain was observed in a study of blood T cell repertoires in COVID-19 (dated by TCRdb to the early 2020s). Turning to the overall study: Samples covering the acute and convalescent phases of COVID-19 were provided by collaborators in the United States, Italy and Spain. The prospective study material was composed of cDNA or gDNA derived from T cells, B-cell-depleted T cells, or PBMCs. Subjects who had been exposed to COVID-19, were actively infected with it, or had recovered from it provided the deeply sampled blood TCRbeta repertoires that made up the dataset. The repertoires were released in a freely available public database meant as a resource for research on the immune response to SARS-CoV-2. The samples were drawn from the first 160 participants of the ongoing ImmuneRACE study and from 1,254 subjects provided by 6 global collaborators. Nearly every sample came with metadata listing a de-identified subject ID, COVID-19 status, age in years and sex. Where available, HLA class I and class II types were taken from metadata supplied by the sample provider and were not determined by assay-based typing. Here is what the overall study found, with its caveats: Clinical and demographic metadata were provided uncurated, with the amount varying by source and participant.

The immunoSEQ Assay, a bias-controlled multiplex PCR, was used to amplify TCRbeta CDR3 regions from genomic DNA. The paper's data handling went like this. The number of nucleated cells in each sample was estimated by amplification of reference gene primers within the assay. To quantify the absolute abundance of each unique TCRbeta CDR3 rearrangement, sequence reads were collapsed and filtered. Productive Simpson clonality was computed per sample as the square root of Simpson's diversity index over productive rearrangements. Not all clones reach the TCRdb copy of this immuneACCESS table, which keeps in-frame sequences only. Checked studies attribute under half of the gap to unresolved V genes and leave the rest unexplained. Clonal size and the V and J genes are those of that table, whereas D and trimming came from the DNA. The sample yields about 220,000 clones; 82% were counted once. 8.2% of the sample is in the top ten clones.

From the cysteine up to the phenylalanine, the CDR3 has a length of 14 residues. CDR3 DNA is the only sequence kept; it has 42 bases, read in frame from the first base. Per the germline V gene, ENHRY is the CDR1 and SYGVKD is the CDR2. Trimming takes 3 bases from V and 10 bases from J, and the germline ends sit 13 bases apart. One collaborating source in Seattle enrolled patients during active infection and followed them longitudinally through the course of disease. The collaborating institutions used their own protocols to collect whole blood in K2EDTA tubes. For TCRbeta analysis, collaborators shipped samples in one of three forms: frozen whole blood, isolated PBMCs, or DNA extracted from either of those sample types. About this clone: Its antigen remains unidentified. It has no much larger one-base neighbor in the sample; base qualities were not kept.

Input material: peripheral blood. This receptor was obtained from a woman older than 75 with COVID-19, enrolled during active disease. The V gene is TRBV10-3 and the J gene is TRBJ1-6; the D gene remains uncertain. The CDR3 reads CAISDRGGNSPLHF. The sequenced DNA is TGTGCCATCAGTGACCGGGGAGGGAACTCACCCCTCCACTTT.